This entry lists 19 T cell receptor beta chains sequenced from one sample in a study of T-cell reconstitution after alpha-beta-depleted transplantation in children listed by TCRdb under 2016. According to the study, the label for this sample's treatment or condition signals: allogeneic hematopoietic cell transplantation with graft depleted of TCRalphabeta T cells and CD19 B cells. Library preparation used PCR. The data were produced on an Illumina HiSeq 2500. To normalize quantification of the TCRbeta repertoire, the TCR libraries were built with molecular barcoding that relied on unique molecular identifiers. TCRdb ran its own pipeline on the public reads, namely fastp trimming at Q25 and MiXCR clone calling, and kept in-frame beta chains. Merged by CDR3 protein, the rows form single entries marked with the most common genes and DNA. Recorded for this sample are around 490,000 distinct CDR3 sequences; around 10% of them occurred a single time. The leading ten clones occupy 14% of the sample.

This specimen consisted of PBMCs, mostly from graft donor cells, obtained 180 days after TCRalphabeta/CD19-depleted stem cell transplant. The receptors were sampled from a female patient aged 2-9 years who had a stem cell transplant for aplastic anemia, so the T cells may come from the graft donor.

V is TRBV20-1 and J is TRBJ1-1, with a possible D match to TRBD1 (5 bases). CDR1 DFQATT and CDR2 SNEGSKA come from the germline V gene (reference sequence). Trimming shortened V by 0 bases and J by 11 bases, and 13 bases separated the two germline ends. The CDR3 extends over 12 amino acids. The CDR3 loop reads CSARDLGRVAFF. Written as DNA, the CDR3 is TGCAGTGCTAGAGATCTGGGGCGCGTGGCTTTCTTT.

This clonotype was seen at least ten times. This rearrangement joins TRBV15 to TRBJ1-1; 8 bases match TRBD1. Germline values: CDR1 LNHNV, CDR2 YYDKDF (reference sequence). V lost 3 bases and J lost 3; bases outside the gene matches: 3. The CDR3 is 14 amino acids. CDR3 in amino acids: CATSSPTGDTEAFF. CDR3 nucleotide sequence: TGTGCCACCAGCAGCCCGACAGGGGACACTGAAGCTTTCTTT.

This clonotype was counted at least ten times. V and J are TRBV28 and TRBJ1-1, with TRBD1 as a possible D gene (5 bases). Trimming took 6 bases from V and 6 from J, leaving 11 bases between them. Germline values: CDR1 MDHEN, CDR2 SYDVKM. CDR3 size: 12 residues. This chain's CDR3 is CASSQGPPEAFF. DNA for the CDR3: TGTGCCAGCAGCCAGGGACCTCCTGAAGCTTTCTTT.

Worth noting for this clonotype: One end of the junction varies from germline; a read error may be responsible. The chain links TRBV7-8 to TRBJ2-6; perhaps D is TRBD1 or TRBD2 (5 bases each). The CDR3 is 18 residues long. In germline, CDR1 is SGHVS, CDR2 FQNEAQ. The CDR3 loop is CASSWTTRVFSGANILTF. As DNA, the CDR3 is TGTGCCAGCAGCTGGACGACGAGGGTTTTCTCTGGGGCCAACATCCTGACTTTC.

This clonotype was observed a few times. The chain joins TRBV24-1 to TRBJ2-3, with TRBD2 identical over 12 bases. Per germline, CDR1 KGHDR and CDR2 SFDVKD. The CDR3 is 17 residues long. Trimming cost V 6 bases and J 3 bases; bases outside gene matches: 9. The CDR3 region has the DNA TGTGCCACCAGTAAGGCTAGCGGGAGGGCCGGGACAGATACGCAGTATTTT. Translation: CATSKASGRAGTDTQYF.

This clonotype was picked up many times. CDR3 region: CASSYLGLSYNEQFF. In DNA, the CDR3 is TGTGCCAGCAGTTACTTAGGGCTCTCCTACAATGAGCAGTTCTTC. V and J are TRBV6-2 or TRBV6-3 and TRBJ2-1; D is unresolved. The CDR3 has 15 amino acids. The V gene lost 1 base and the J gene lost 0 bases, with 7 bases spanning the gap. CDR1 and CDR2 from the germline V gene are MNHEY and SVGEGT.

This chain connects TRBV5-1 to TRBJ2-7; TRBD1 might be the D (5 bases). The ends were cut back, 4 bases at V and 3 bases at J, with 23 bases in the middle. CDR3 length equals 17 residues. In germline, CDR1 is SGHRS, CDR2 YFSETQ. The CDR3 loop is CASSRGHPLSPFYEQYV. The CDR3 DNA sequence: TGCGCCAGCAGCCGAGGACACCCCTTAAGCCCTTTCTACGAGCAGTACGTC.

V is TRBV7-2 and J is TRBJ2-1, with D tentatively TRBD1 (5 bases). V lost 1 base and J 9 bases, leaving 10 bases between the germline ends. This CDR3 is 13 amino acids long. Germline CDR1 is SGHTA and CDR2 is FQGNSA. The CDR3 DNA reads TGTGCCAGCAGCTTAGGGGCTGACAGTGAGCAGTTCTTC. Translating gives CASSLGADSEQFF.

V gene TRBV7-9 combines with J gene TRBJ1-6; D might be TRBD1 (6 bases). The CDR3 has 16 amino acids. The V end was cut by 3 bases, the J end by 1 base, with 10 bases between. Looked up from germline, CDR1 is SEHNR and CDR2 is FQNEAQ (reference sequence). CDR3: CASSFRGHSYNSPLHF. As DNA, the CDR3 is TGTGCCAGCAGCTTTCGGGGGCATTCCTATAATTCACCCCTCCACTTT.

This clonotype was counted only a few times. V and J are TRBV18 and TRBJ2-7, with D possibly matching TRBD1 (6 bases). The CDR3 extends over 14 amino acids. V was shortened by 6 bases and J by 6 bases, with 18 bases between the two germline ends. Per the germline V gene, CDR1 is KGHSH and CDR2 is LQKENI. CDR3 bases: TGTGCCAGCTCGCCGGACAGACCTCCTTGCGAGCAGTACTTC. Its translation is CASSPDRPPCEQYF. The entire variable domain, with the rest obtained from reference TRBV18 and TRBJ2-7, is as follows: NAGVMQNPRHLVRRRGQEARLRCSPMKGHSHVYWYRQLPEEGLKFMVYLQKENIIDESGMPKERFSAEFPKEGPSILRIQQVVRGDSAAYFCASSPDRPPCEQYFGPGTRLTVT.

The chain combines TRBV4-2 with TRBJ2-3, with a weak D call TRBD2 (6 bases). The germline V and J ends were trimmed by 0 bases and 5 bases, with 21 bases remaining between them. The CDR3 has 18 residues. The germline V gene has CDR1 LGHNA and CDR2 YNFKEQ. CDR3 in amino acids: CASSQDPLARMEGDTQYF. The DNA for the CDR3 is TGTGCCAGCAGCCAAGATCCCCTAGCGCGAATGGAGGGAGATACGCAGTATTTT.

This CDR3 is CASSPQTHYGYTF. The CDR3 bases are TGTGCCAGCAGCCCCCAGACCCACTATGGCTACACCTTC. The chain employs TRBV6-1 and TRBJ1-2; D call uncertain. This CDR3 spans 13 amino acids. Germline assignment: CDR1 MNHNS and CDR2 SASEGT. V was pared by 6 bases and J by 3 bases, with 11 bases between.

This clonotype was recorded many times. The V call is TRBV15, the J call TRBJ2-3; the D is unclear. The CDR3 has 14 amino acids. CDR1 is LNHNV and CDR2 is YYDKDF in the germline V gene (reference sequence). V was cut by 0 bases and J by 2 bases, with 6 bases left in between. The DNA of the CDR3 is TGTGCCACCAGCAGAGATTGGGTCACAGATACGCAGTATTTT. Amino acid sequence: CATSRDWVTDTQYF.

This clonotype was seen a few times. The chain couples TRBV7-9 to TRBJ1-2; D ambiguous. The CDR3 runs 12 residues. Germline-derived CDR1 and CDR2 are SEHNR and FQNEAQ (reference sequence). V lost 1 base and J lost 10, with 10 bases in between. CDR3 protein: CASSLGEYIYTF. The CDR3 DNA reads TGTGCCAGCAGCTTAGGGGAGTACATCTACACCTTC.

This clonotype was observed a few times. This chain uses TRBV7-2 with TRBJ2-5, with 9 bases matching TRBD2. There are 13 residues in the CDR3. The V gene end was trimmed by 7 bases and the J gene end by 5 bases; junction bases not matched to a gene: 5. The germline gives CDR1 SGHTA, CDR2 FQGNSA. This CDR3 reads CASTIAGDETQYF. The CDR3 nucleotides are TGTGCCAGCACGATAGCGGGAGATGAGACCCAGTACTTC.

At least ten counts were recorded for this clonotype. V and J are TRBV15 and TRBJ1-1, with D perhaps matching TRBD1 (6 bases). Germline V lookup: CDR1 LNHNV, CDR2 YYDKDF (reference sequence). Trimming pared 3 bases from V and 3 bases from J, leaving 8 bases between. The CDR3 runs to 13 residues. The CDR3 spells CATSSRGYTEAFF. CDR3 DNA sequence: TGTGCCACCAGCAGCAGGGGTTACACTGAAGCTTTCTTT.

Remarks on this clonotype: A single base separates this from a much larger clone, so it may be a read error. The chain has TRBV12-3 or TRBV12-4 and TRBJ2-6; 9 nucleotides align to TRBD2. CDR3 length equals 19 residues. In nucleotides, the CDR3 is TGTGCCTGCAGTTTAAGTAGCGGGGGTCTAAGCTCTGGGGCCAACGTCCTGACTTTC. It is translated as CACSLSSGGLSSGANVLTF.

The chain uses TRBV5-1 and TRBJ1-4, with D unclear. V was cut by 0 bases and J by 8 bases, with 8 bases left in between. Germline V gene lookup returns CDR1 SGHRS and CDR2 YFSETQ. The CDR3 totals 13 residues. Here the CDR3 reads CASSLGPSEKLFF. In DNA, the CDR3 is TGCGCCAGCAGCTTGGGACCCTCGGAAAAACTGTTTTTT. The whole variable domain, filled in from reference TRBV5-1 and TRBJ1-4, reads KAGVTQTPRYLIKTRGQQVTLSCSPISGHRSVSWYQQTPGQGLQFLFEYFSETQRNKGNFPGRFSGRQFSNSRSEMNVSTLELGDSALYLCASSLGPSEKLFFGSGTQLSVL.

The chain couples TRBV12-3 or TRBV12-4 to TRBJ2-7; TRBD2 matches 11 bases. The V gene end was trimmed by 3 bases and the J gene end by 4 bases; junction bases not matched to a gene: 5. The CDR3 consists of 15 residues. The CDR3 bases are TGTGCCAGCAGTTTCCTACTAGCGGGGGATTACGAGCAGTACTTC. Its protein is CASSFLLAGDYEQYF.